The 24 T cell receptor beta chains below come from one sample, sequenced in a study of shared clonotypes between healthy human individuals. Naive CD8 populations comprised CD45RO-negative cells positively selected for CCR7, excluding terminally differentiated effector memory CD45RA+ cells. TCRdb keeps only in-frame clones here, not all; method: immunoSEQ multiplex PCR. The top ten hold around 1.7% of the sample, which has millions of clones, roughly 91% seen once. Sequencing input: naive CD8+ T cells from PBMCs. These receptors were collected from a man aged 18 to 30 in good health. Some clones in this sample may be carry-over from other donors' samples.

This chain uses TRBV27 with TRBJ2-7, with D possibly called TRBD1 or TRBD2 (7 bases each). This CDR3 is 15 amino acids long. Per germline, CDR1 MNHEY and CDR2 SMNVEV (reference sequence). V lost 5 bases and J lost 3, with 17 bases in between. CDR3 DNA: TGTGCCAGCAGTCCCAGGGGGGGGGACCTCTACGAGCAGTACTTC. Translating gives CASSPRGGDLYEQYF.

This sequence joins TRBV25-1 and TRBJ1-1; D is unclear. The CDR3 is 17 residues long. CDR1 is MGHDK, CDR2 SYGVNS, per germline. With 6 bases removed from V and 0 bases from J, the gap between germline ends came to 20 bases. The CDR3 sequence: CASRPQHGVLMNTEAFF. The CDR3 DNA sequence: TGTGCCAGCAGGCCTCAGCACGGGGTTTTAATGAACACTGAAGCTTTCTTT.

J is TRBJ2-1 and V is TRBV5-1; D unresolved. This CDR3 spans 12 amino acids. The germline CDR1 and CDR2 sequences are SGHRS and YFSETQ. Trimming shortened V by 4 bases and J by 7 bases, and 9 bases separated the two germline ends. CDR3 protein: CASSEQPNEQFF. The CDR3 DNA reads TGCGCCAGCAGCGAGCAGCCTAATGAGCAGTTCTTC.

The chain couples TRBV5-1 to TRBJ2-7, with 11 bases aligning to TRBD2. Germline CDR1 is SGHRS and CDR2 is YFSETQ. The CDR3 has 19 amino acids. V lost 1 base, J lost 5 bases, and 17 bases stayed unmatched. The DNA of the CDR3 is TGCGCCAGCAGCTTGCCCGTAGGGATAGCGGGAGGGCCGGGGAACGAGCAGTACTTC. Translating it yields CASSLPVGIAGGPGNEQYF.

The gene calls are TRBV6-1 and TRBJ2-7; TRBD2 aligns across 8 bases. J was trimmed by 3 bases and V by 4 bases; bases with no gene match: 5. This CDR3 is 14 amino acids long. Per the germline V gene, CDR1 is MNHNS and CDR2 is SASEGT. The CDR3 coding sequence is TGTGCCAGCAGTGTCACTAGCGGACACTACGAGCAGTACTTC. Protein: CASSVTSGHYEQYF.

The CDR3 region has the DNA TGTGCCACCGCCCGGGGCGGCCCTTCCTACGAGCAGTACTTC. Encoded protein: CATARGGPSYEQYF. J is TRBJ2-7 and V is TRBV15, with D possibly called TRBD1 or TRBD2 (5 bases each). The germline gives CDR1 LNHNV, CDR2 YYDKDF (reference sequence). The CDR3 extends over 14 amino acids. V lost 8 bases and J 1 base, leaving 15 bases between the germline ends.

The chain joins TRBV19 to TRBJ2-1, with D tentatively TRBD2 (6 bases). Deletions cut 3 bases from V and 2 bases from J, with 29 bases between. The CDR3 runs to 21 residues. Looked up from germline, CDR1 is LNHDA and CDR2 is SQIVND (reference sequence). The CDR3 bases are TGTGCCAGTAGTATGAAGAAGCTAGCCGGGAGTAGGAGTCGCCCCTACAATGAGCAGTTCTTC. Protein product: CASSMKKLAGSRSRPYNEQFF.

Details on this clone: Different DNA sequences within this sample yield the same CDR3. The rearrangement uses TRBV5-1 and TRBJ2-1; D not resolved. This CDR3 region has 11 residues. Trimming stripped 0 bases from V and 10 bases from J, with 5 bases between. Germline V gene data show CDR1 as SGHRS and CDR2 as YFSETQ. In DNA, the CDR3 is TGCGCCAGCAGCTTGGGAAACGAGCAGTTCTTC. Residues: CASSLGNEQFF.

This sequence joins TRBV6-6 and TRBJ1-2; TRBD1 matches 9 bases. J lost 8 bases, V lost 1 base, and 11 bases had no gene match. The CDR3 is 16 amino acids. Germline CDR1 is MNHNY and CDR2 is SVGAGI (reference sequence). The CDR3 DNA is TGTGCCAGCAGTTACTTGAAGGTCGGGGACAGGGACGGCTACACCTTC. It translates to CASSYLKVGDRDGYTF.

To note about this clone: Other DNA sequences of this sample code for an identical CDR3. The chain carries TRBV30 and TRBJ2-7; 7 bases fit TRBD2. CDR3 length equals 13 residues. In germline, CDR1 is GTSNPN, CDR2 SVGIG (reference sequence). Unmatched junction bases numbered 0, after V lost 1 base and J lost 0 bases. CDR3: CAWSGDYSYEQYF. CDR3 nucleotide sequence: TGTGCCTGGAGTGGGGACTACTCCTACGAGCAGTACTTC.

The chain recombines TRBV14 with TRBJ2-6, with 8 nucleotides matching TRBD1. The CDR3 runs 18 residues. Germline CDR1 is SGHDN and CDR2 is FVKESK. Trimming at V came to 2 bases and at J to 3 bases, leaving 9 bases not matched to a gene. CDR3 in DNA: TGTGCCAGCAGCCAATATTCGGCAGGGGGCTTTGGGGCCAACGTCCTGACTTTC. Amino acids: CASSQYSAGGFGANVLTF.

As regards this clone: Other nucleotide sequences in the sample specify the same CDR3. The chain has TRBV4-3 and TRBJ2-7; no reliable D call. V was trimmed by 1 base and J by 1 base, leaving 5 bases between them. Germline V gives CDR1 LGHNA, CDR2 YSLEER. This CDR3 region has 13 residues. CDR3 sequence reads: CASSQGGSYEQYF. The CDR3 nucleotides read TGCGCCAGCAGCCAAGGGGGTTCCTACGAGCAGTACTTC.

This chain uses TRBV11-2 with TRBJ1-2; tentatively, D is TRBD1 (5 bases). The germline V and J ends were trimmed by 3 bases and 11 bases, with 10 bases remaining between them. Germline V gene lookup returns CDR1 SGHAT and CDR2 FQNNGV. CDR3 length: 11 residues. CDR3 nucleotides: TGTGCCAGCAGCTTGGGGCTGGAATACACCTTC. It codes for CASSLGLEYTF.

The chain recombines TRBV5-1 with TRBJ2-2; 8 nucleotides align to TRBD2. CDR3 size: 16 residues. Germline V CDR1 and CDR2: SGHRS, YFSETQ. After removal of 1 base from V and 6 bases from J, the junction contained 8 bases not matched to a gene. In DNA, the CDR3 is TGCGCCAGCAGCTTGTTGATCCGGGAGGGAGCCGGGGAGCTGTTTTTT. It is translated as CASSLLIREGAGELFF.

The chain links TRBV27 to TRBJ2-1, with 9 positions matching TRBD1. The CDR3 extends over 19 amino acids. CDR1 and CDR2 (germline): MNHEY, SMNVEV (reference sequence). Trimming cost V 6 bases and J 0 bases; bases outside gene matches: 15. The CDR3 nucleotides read TGTGCCAGCAGGGGGGTGGGAGGGGACAGGGCCATCTCCTACAATGAGCAGTTCTTC. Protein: CASRGVGGDRAISYNEQFF.

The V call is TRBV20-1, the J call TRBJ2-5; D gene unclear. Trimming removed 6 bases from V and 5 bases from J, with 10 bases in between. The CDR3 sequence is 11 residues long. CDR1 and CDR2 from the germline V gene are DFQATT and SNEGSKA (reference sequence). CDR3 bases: TGCAGTGCCCGGCCCGGGGAGACCCAGTACTTC. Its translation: CSARPGETQYF.

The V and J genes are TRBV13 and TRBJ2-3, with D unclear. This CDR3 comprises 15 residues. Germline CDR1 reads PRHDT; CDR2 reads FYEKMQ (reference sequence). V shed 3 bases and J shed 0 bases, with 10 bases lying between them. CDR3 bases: TGTGCCAGCAGCTTGGGCAGGAGAAGCACAGATACGCAGTATTTT. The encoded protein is CASSLGRRSTDTQYF.

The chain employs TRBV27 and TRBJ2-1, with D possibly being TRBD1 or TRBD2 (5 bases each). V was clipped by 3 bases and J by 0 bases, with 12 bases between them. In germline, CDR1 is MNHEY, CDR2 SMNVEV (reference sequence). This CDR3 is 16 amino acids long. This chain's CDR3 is CASSFSVGDSYNEQFF. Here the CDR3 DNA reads TGTGCCAGCAGTTTTTCGGTGGGGGACTCCTACAATGAGCAGTTCTTC.

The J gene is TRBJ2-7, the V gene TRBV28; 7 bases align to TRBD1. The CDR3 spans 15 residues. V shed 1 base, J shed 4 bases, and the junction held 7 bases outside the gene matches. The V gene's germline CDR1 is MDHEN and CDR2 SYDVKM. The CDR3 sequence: CASSLSGGEVYEQYF. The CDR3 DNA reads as TGTGCCAGCAGTTTATCAGGGGGTGAGGTATACGAGCAGTACTTC.

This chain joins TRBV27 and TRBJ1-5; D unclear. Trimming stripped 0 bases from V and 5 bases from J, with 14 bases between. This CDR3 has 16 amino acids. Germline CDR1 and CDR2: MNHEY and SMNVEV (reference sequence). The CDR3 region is CASSLSAGSWDQPQHF. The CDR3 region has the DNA TGTGCCAGCAGTTTATCGGCAGGATCCTGGGATCAGCCCCAGCATTTT.

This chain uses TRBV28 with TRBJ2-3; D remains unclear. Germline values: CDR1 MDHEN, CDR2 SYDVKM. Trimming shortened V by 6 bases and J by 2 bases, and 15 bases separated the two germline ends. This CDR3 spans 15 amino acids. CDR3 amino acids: CASSPRATLTDTQYF. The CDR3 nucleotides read TGTGCCAGCAGCCCCCGGGCCACGCTCACAGATACGCAGTATTTT. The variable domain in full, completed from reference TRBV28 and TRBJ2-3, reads DVKVTQSSRYLVKRTGEKVFLECVQDMDHENMFWYRQDPGLGLRLIYFSYDVKMKEKGDIPEGYSVSREKKERFSLILESASTNQTSMYLCASSPRATLTDTQYFGPGTRLTVL.

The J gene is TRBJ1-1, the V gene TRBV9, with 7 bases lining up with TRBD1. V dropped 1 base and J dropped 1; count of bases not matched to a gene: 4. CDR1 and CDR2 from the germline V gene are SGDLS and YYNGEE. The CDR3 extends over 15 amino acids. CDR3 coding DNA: TGTGCCAGCAGCGTACTGACAGGGAGGAACACTGAAGCTTTCTTT. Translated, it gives CASSVLTGRNTEAFF.

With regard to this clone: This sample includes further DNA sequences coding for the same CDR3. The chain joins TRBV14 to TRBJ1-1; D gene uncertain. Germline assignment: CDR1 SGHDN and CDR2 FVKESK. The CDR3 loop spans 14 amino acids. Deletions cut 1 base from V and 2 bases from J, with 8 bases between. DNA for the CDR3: TGTGCCAGCAGCCAAGGGTTTCCTAACACTGAAGCTTTCTTT. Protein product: CASSQGFPNTEAFF.

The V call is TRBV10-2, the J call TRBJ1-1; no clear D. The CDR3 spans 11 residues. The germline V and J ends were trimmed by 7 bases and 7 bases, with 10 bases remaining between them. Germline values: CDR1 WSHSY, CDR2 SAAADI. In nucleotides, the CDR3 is TGCGCCAGCAACGACAACTTTGAAGCTTTCTTT. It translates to CASNDNFEAFF.